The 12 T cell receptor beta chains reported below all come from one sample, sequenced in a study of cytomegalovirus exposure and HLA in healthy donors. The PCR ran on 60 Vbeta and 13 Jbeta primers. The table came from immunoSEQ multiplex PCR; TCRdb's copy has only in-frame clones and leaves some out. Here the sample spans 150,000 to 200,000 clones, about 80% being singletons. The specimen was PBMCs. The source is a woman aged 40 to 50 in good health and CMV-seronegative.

The CDR3 coding sequence is TGCGCCAGCAGCCTCGACAGGATATTGATGTCTGACCCTTCTAACTATGGCTACACCTTC. Amino acids: CASSLDRILMSDPSNYGYTF. This chain uses TRBV5-1 with TRBJ1-2; weak D call: TRBD1 (6 bases). CDR1 and CDR2 (germline): SGHRS, YFSETQ. The CDR3 consists of 20 residues. The V end was cut by 4 bases, the J end by 0 bases, with 28 bases between.

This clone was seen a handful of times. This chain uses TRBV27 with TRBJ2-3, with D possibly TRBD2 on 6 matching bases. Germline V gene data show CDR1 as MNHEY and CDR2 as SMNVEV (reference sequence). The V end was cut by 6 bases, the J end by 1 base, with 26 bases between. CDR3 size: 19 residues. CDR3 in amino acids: CASRIRPGLESSRTDTQYF. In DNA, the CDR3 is TGTGCCAGCAGAATACGACCGGGACTCGAATCTTCGCGCACAGATACGCAGTATTTT.

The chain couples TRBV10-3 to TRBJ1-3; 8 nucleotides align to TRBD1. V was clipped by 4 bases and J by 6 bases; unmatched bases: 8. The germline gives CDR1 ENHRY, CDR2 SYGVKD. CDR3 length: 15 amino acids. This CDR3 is CAISGGQGIKNTIYF. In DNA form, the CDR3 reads TGTGCCATCAGTGGTGGACAGGGAATAAAAAACACCATATATTTT.

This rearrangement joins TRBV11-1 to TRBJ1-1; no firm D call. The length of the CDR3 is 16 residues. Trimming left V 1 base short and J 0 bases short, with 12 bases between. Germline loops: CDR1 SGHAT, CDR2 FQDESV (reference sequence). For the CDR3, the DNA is TGTGCCAGCAGCTTAGTGGCAAAGACTATGAACACTGAAGCTTTCTTT. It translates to CASSLVAKTMNTEAFF.

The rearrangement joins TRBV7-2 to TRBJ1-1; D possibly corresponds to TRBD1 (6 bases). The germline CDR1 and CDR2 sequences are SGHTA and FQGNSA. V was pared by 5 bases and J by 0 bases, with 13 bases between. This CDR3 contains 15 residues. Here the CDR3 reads CASSKVGALNTEAFF. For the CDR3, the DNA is TGTGCCAGCAGCAAAGTGGGGGCTTTGAACACTGAAGCTTTCTTT.

Here the CDR3 reads CASRLVEKTQYF. The DNA for the CDR3 is TGTGCCAGCCGTCTCGTGGAGAAGACGCAGTATTTT. The chain couples TRBV6-1 to TRBJ2-3; D ambiguous. Germline CDR1 reads MNHNS; CDR2 reads SASEGT. With 8 bases removed from V and 9 bases from J, the gap between germline ends came to 15 bases. The CDR3 covers 12 residues.

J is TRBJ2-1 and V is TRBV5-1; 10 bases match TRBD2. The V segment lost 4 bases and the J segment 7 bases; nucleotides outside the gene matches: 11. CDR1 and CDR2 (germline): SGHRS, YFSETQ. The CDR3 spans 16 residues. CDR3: CASSLQSGRVSNEQFF. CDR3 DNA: TGCGCCAGCAGCCTACAAAGCGGGAGGGTTTCGAATGAGCAGTTCTTC.

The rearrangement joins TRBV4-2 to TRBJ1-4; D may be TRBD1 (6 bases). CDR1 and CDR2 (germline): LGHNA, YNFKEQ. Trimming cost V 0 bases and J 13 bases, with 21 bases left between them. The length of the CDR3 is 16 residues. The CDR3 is CASSQDPTGPPKGLFF. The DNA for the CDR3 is TGTGCCAGCAGCCAAGATCCGACAGGACCACCGAAGGGACTGTTTTTT.

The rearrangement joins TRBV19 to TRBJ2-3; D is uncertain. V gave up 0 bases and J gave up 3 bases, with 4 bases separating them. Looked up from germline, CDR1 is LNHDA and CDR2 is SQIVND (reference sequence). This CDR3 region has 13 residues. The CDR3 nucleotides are TGTGCCAGTAGTATAGATCGGACAGATACGCAGTATTTT. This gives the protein CASSIDRTDTQYF.

CDR3 DNA: TGTGCCAGCTCACCACCGATGGGCATGAACACTGAAGCTTTCTTT. It translates to CASSPPMGMNTEAFF. This sequence joins TRBV18 and TRBJ1-1, with no clear D. Trimming shortened V by 0 bases and J by 0 bases, and 8 bases separated the two germline ends. Germline CDR1 is KGHSH and CDR2 is LQKENI. The CDR3 has 15 amino acids.

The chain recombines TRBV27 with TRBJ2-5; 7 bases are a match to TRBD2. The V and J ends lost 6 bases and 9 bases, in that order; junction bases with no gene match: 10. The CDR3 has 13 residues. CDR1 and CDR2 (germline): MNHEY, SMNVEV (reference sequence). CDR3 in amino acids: CASRQTAGWAQYF. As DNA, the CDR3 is TGTGCCAGCAGGCAGACAGCGGGGTGGGCCCAGTACTTC.

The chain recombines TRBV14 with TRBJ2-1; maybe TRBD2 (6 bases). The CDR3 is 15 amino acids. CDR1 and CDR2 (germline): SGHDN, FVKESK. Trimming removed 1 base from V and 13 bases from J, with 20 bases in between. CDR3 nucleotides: TGTGCCAGCAGCCAAGTCTCTCCTACCGGGAGTCCCCAGTTCTTC. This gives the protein CASSQVSPTGSPQFF.